The source of this TCR beta chain is a study of CD8 T cells in ankylosing spondylitis. TCRdb ran MiXCR on the 5' RACE reads and lists one entry per CDR3 protein. The table includes 380,000 or so distinct CDR3 sequences, more than 20% detected once. CDR3 length equals 13 residues. The V gene lost 4 bases and the J gene lost 6 bases, with 14 bases spanning the gap. Germline CDR1 SGHKS, CDR2 YYEKEE (reference sequence). Source material: blood, either unsorted or a sorted T cell fraction (not recorded which). The chain employs TRBV5-5 and TRBJ2-7; D is possibly TRBD1 (6 bases). The TCR was taken from a male donor with ankylosing spondylitis or in good health (not recorded which). CDR3 protein: CASSPPGTLEQYF. The CDR3, as DNA: TGTGCCAGCAGCCCACCCGGGACACTCGAGCAGTACTTC.